The present T cell receptor (beta chain) was sequenced within a study of regulatory T cells in long-lasting Graves disease. Study-level points and caveats: Favored gene segments in persistent disease were TRBV28, TRBJ1-2 and TRBJ2-5. TCR diversity in persistent Graves' patients was below that of newly diagnosed ones.

Time point given: persistent/refractory GD, antithyroid drugs over 5 years with positive TRAb. From RNA extracted from PBMCs, the TCR library was made. CDR3 length: 16 amino acids. V was shortened by 1 base and J by 1 base, with 12 bases between the two germline ends. Germline lookup yields CDR1 MDHEN and CDR2 SYDVKM. TCR beta libraries were built with iRepertoire HTBI primers and Arm-PCR of CDR3 regions. Study processing details: Identified segments across samples numbered just over 60 TRBV and over 13 TRBJ. TCRdb fed the multiplex PCR reads into MiXCR, producing one record per CDR3 protein. Clone size and V and J calls follow TCRdb, not the original study. Among roughly 490,000 distinct CDR3 sequences listed, 20% to 25% were seen once. A note on this clonotype: Its antigen is unknown.

The gene calls are TRBV28 and TRBJ2-3; D might be TRBD2 (6 bases). The input for sequencing was peripheral blood mononuclear cells (PBMCs), taken when the disease was refractory, from a patient treated with antithyroid drugs. The sequence was collected from a female donor with Graves disease. The CDR3 bases are TGTGCCAGCAGTTTATCGCTAGCGCGCGGCACAGATACGCAGTATTTT. Protein product: CASSLSLARGTDTQYF.